Included here is one TCR beta chain sequence, with context. Its specificity is not known. The CDR3 covers 13 residues. Germline V gives CDR1 SGHKS, CDR2 YYEKEE (reference sequence). V was shortened by 3 bases and J by 3 bases, with 10 bases between the two germline ends. The PCR was carried out with 60 Vbeta primers and 13 Jbeta primers. Profiled with immunoSEQ multiplex PCR; TCRdb holds only in-frame clones, not every one. The sample gives about 140,000 clones, 80% of which show up once; approximately 4.1% is in the top ten. This sample is part of a study of cytomegalovirus exposure and HLA in healthy donors. Study in general: Unique TCRs from HLA-typed donors, about 78 million of them, were held in an early data release.

Findings and caveats of the study: Most subjects had HLA-A and HLA-B alleles reportedly predicted accurately by TCR beta sequences. The study had only CMV serostatus as immune exposure information. Under in vitro conditions, a few CMV-associated chains were confirmed as specific for CMV antigens.

The chain is built from TRBV5-5 and TRBJ2-7; maybe TRBD1 (5 bases). The receptor was derived from a man aged 40-49 years in good health and CMV-seronegative. The sequenced material came from PBMCs. CDR3 DNA sequence: TGTGCCAGCAGCTCAGGACAAAACTACGAGCAGTACTTC. Protein: CASSSGQNYEQYF. The whole variable domain, remainder taken from reference TRBV5-5 and TRBJ2-7, is DAGVTQSPTHLIKTRGQQVTLRCSPISGHKSVSWYQQVLGQGPQFIFQYYEKEERGRGNFPDRFSARQFPNYSSELNVNALLLGDSALYLCASSSGQNYEQYFGPGTRLTVT.